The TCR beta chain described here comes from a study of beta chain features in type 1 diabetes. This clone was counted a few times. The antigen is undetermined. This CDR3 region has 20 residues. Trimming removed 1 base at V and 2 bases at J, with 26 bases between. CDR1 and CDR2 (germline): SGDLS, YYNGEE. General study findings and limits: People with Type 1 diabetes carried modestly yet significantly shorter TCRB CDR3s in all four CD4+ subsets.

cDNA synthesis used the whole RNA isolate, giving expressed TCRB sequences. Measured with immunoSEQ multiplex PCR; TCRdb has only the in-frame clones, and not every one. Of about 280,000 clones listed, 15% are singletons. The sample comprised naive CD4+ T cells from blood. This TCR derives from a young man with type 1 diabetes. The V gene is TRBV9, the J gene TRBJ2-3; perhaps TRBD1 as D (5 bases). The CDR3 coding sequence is TGTGCCAGCAGCGTAAGGAGCAGGGCTCCGTCATCATTCAACACAGATACGCAGTATTTT. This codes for CASSVRSRAPSSFNTDTQYF. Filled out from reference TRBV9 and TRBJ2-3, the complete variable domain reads DSGVTQTPKHLITATGQRVTLRCSPRSGDLSVYWYQQSLDQGLQFLIQYYNGEERAKGNILERFSAQQFPDLHSELNLSSLELGDSALYFCASSVRSRAPSSFNTDTQYFGPGTRLTVL.